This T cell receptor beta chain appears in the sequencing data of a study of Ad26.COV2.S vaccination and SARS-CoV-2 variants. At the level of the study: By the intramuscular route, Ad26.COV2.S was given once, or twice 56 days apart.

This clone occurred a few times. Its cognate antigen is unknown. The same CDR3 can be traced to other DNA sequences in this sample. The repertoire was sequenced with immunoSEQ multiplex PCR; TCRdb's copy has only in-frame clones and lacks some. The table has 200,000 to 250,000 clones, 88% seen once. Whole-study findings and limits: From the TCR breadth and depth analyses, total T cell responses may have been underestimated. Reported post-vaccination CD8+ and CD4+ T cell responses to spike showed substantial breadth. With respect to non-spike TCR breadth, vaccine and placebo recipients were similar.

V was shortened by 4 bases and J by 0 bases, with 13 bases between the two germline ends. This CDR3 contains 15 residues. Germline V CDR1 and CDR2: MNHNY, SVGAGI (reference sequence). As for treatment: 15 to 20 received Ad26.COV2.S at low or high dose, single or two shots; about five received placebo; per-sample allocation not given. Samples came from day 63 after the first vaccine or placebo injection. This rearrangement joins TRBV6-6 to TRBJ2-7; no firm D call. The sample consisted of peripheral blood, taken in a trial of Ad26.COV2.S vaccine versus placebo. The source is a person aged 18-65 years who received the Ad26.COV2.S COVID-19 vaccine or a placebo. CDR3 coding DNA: TGTGCCAGCAGTTCCCCTACCTTGAGCTCCTACGAGCAGTACTTC. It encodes CASSSPTLSSYEQYF.